This T cell receptor (beta chain) was sequenced during a study of OX40 agonist ivuxolimab in advanced cancers. As for the study in general: Cancers in dose escalation were hepatocellular, melanoma, renal cell and head and neck. Of the patients, three showed partial responses, one with hepatocellular carcinoma and two with cutaneous melanoma.

Study-wide results and caveats: Among T cells, CD8+ cells averaged more expanded clones than CD4+ cells.

CDR3 length: 16 residues. The ends were cut back, 0 bases at V and 4 bases at J, with 12 bases in the middle. Germline assignment: CDR1 LGHNA and CDR2 YSLEER. Sequenced by immunoSEQ multiplex PCR; TCRdb stores in-frame clones only, minus some. The sample shows approximately 76,000 clones, approximately 83% of them seen only once. A history of autoimmune disease or systemic immunosuppression excluded patients. As concerns this clone: Its antigen is currently unknown.

The clonotype originates from an adult with an advanced solid tumor such as melanoma, head and neck, liver or kidney cancer. The rearrangement joins TRBV4-3 to TRBJ2-2, with D hard to call. The sample was CD4+ or CD8+ T cells sorted from blood, taken in a trial of the OX40 agonist ivuxolimab. This chain's CDR3 is CASSQDVGTLTGELFF. The CDR3 DNA reads as TGCGCCAGCAGCCAAGATGTGGGAACCCTCACCGGGGAGCTGTTTTTT.